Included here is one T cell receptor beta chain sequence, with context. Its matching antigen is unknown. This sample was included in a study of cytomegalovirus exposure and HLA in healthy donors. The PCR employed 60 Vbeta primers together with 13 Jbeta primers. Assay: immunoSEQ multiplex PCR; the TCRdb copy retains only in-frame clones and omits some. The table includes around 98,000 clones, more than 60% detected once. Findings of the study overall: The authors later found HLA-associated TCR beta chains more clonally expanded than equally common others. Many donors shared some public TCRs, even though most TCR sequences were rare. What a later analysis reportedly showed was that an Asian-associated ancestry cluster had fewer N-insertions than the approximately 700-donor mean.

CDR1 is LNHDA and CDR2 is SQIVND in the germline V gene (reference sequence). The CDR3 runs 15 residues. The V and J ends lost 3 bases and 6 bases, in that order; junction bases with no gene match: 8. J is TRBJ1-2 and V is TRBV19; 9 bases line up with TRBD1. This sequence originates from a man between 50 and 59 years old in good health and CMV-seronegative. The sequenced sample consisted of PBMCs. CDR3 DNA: TGTGCCAGTAGTATCCGGGACAGGGTGGGCGATGGCTACACCTTC. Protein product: CASSIRDRVGDGYTF. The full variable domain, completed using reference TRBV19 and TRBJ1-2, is DGGITQSPKYLFRKEGQNVTLSCEQNLNHDAMYWYRQDPGQGLRLIYYSQIVNDFQKGDIAEGYSVSREKKESFPLTVTSAQKNPTAFYLCASSIRDRVGDGYTFGSGTRLTVV.